This T cell receptor beta chain was retrieved from a study of blood T cell repertoires in COVID-19 (dated by TCRdb to 2019 to 2021). For the study in its entirety: Collaborator samples came from the United States, Italy and Spain and covered acute and convalescent phases of COVID-19. Sample metadata almost always included a de-identified subject ID, COVID-19 status, age in years and sex. The prospective study material was composed of cDNA or gDNA derived from T cells, B-cell-depleted T cells, or PBMCs. The repertoires were released in a freely available public database meant as a resource for research on the immune response to SARS-CoV-2. Where available, HLA class I and class II types were obtained from metadata supplied by the sample provider rather than from assay-based typing. Samples were obtained from the ongoing ImmuneRACE study (first 160 participants) and from 1,254 subjects provided by 6 global collaborators. Deeply sampled blood TCRbeta repertoires from subjects exposed to, actively infected with, or recovered from COVID-19 were included in the dataset. What the work shows at the level of the full study, not this receptor alone: The quantity of clinical and demographic metadata differed by source and by participant and was supplied without curation.

At one collaborating source in Seattle, patients were enrolled during active infection and were followed longitudinally through the course of disease. The collaborating institutions used their own protocols to collect whole blood in K2EDTA tubes. For TCRbeta analysis, collaborator samples were shipped as frozen whole blood, as isolated PBMCs, or as DNA extracted from either sample type. Trimming accounts for 6 bases at V and 1 base at J, while the number of junction bases matched to no gene is 5. Taken from cysteine to phenylalanine, the CDR3 has 13 residues. The CDR3 DNA has 39 bases and is translated from base 1. CDR1 SQVTM and CDR2 ANQGSEA are derived from the germline V gene. TCRbeta CDR3 regions were amplified from genomic DNA by means of the immunoSEQ Assay, a bias-controlled multiplex PCR. The authors' pipeline ran thus. Within the assay, amplification of reference gene primers was used to estimate how many nucleated cells each sample contained. To quantify the absolute abundance of each unique TCRbeta CDR3 rearrangement, sequence reads were collapsed and filtered. For each sample, productive Simpson clonality was calculated by taking the square root of Simpson's diversity index across productive rearrangements. TCRdb retrieved this table from immuneACCESS and kept in-frame rearrangements only. Not all clones are present; in checked studies, unresolved V genes account for under half, and no reason is known for the remainder. The V and J calls and clone size are taken from that table; D and trimming were inferred from the DNA. A total of 55,000 to 65,000 clones appear in this sample, 89% of them only once. Approximately 45% of the sample is held by the ten biggest clonotypes.

Worth noting for this clone: What antigen it recognizes has not been identified. No base qualities exist here, and no much larger clone lies one base off it.

The chain was built from TRBV29-1 and TRBJ1-1; 7 central bases correspond to TRBD1. This TCR derives from a woman aged 60-75 years with COVID-19, enrolled during active disease. Material for sequencing was peripheral blood. For the CDR3, the sequence is CSVGTDSNTEAFF. The bases are TGCAGCGTGGGGACAGATTCGAACACTGAAGCTTTCTTT. Where the CDR3 stops, the reference TRBV29-1 and TRBJ1-1 genes take over; the full variable domain is SAVISQKPSRDICQRGTSLTIQCQVDSQVTMMFWYRQQPGQSLTLIATANQGSEATYESGFVIDKFPISRPNLTFSTLTVSNMSPEDSSIYLCSVGTDSNTEAFFGQGTRLTVV.